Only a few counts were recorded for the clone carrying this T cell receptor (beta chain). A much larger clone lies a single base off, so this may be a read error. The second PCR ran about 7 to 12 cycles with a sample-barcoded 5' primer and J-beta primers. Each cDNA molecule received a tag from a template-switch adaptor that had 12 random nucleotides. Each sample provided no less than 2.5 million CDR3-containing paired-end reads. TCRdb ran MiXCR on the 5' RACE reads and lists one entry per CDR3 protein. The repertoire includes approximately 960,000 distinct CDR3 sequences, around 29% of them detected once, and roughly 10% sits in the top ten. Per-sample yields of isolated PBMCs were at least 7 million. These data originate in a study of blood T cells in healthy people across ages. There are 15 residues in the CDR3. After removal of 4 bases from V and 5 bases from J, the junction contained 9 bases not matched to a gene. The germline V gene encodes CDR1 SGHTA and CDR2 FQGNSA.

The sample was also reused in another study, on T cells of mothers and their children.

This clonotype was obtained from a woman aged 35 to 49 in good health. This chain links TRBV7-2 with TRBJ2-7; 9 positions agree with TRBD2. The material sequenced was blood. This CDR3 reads CASSSSGTSCDEQYF. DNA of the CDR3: TGTGCCAGCAGCTCATCCGGGACTAGCTGCGACGAGCAGTACTTC.